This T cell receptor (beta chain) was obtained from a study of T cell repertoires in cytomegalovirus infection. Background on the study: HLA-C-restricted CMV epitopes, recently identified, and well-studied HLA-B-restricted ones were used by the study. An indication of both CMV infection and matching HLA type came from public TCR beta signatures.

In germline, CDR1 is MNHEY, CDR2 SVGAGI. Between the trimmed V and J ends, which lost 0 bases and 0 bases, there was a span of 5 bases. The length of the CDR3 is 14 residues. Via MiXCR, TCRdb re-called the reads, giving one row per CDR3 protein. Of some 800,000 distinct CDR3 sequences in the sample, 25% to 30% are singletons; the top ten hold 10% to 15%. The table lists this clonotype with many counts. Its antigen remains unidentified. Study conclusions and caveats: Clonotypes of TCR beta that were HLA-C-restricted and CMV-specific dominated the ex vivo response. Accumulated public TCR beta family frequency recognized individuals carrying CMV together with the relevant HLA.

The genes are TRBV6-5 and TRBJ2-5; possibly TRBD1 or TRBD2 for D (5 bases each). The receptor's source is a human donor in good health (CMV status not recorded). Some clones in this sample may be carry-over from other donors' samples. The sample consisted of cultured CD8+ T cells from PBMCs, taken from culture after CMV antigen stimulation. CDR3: CASSYSGDQETQYF. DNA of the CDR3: TGTGCCAGCAGTTACTCGGGGGACCAAGAGACCCAGTACTTC.